Below, 8 T cell receptor beta chains from the same sample are listed, as sequenced in a study of T-cell reconstitution after alpha-beta-depleted transplantation in children. A TCRbeta library incorporating unique molecular identifiers was prepared. TCRdb passed the PCR reads through MiXCR, listing each CDR3 protein once. This table holds some 290,000 distinct CDR3 sequences, roughly 21% found once. This material consisted of PBMCs, mostly from graft donor cells, taken 180 days after TCRalphabeta/CD19-depleted stem cell transplant. These receptors came from a male patient under 18 who had a stem cell transplant for acute lymphoblastic leukemia, so the T cells may come from the graft donor.

This clonotype was recorded a few times. This chain uses TRBV4-1 with TRBJ2-1; a weak D match, TRBD1 (6 bases). Germline V gene sequence: CDR1 MGHRA, CDR2 YSYEKL. This CDR3 is built from 16 residues. V shed 0 bases and J shed 4 bases, with 13 bases lying between them. The CDR3 here is CASSQDRWGPYNEQFF. DNA of the CDR3: TGCGCCAGCAGCCAAGATCGTTGGGGGCCTTACAATGAGCAGTTCTTC.

The chain carries TRBV15 and TRBJ1-4; 7 bases match TRBD1. The V segment lost 10 bases and the J segment 4 bases; nucleotides outside the gene matches: 6. Germline V gene sequence: CDR1 LNHNV, CDR2 YYDKDF (reference sequence). The CDR3 contains 13 residues. The CDR3 sequence is CAISGGDNEKLFF. CDR3 nucleotides: TGTGCCATCTCAGGGGGGGATAATGAAAAACTGTTTTTT. The whole variable domain, filled in from reference TRBV15 and TRBJ1-4, reads DAMVIQNPRYQVTQFGKPVTLSCSQTLNHNVMYWYQQKSSQAPKLLFHYYDKDFNNEADTPDNFQSRRPNTSFCFLDIRSPGLGDTAMYLCAISGGDNEKLFFGSGTQLSVL.

This clonotype was seen more than once but under ten times. CDR3 region: CASSPGKARTGHGEQYF. The CDR3 coding sequence is TGCGCCAGCAGCCCCGGGAAGGCTAGGACAGGCCACGGCGAGCAGTACTTC. This chain links TRBV4-1 with TRBJ2-7; 7 nucleotides align to TRBD1. V lost 4 bases and J lost 6; bases outside the gene matches: 18. The V gene's germline CDR1 is MGHRA and CDR2 YSYEKL. This CDR3 has 17 residues.

This clonotype has at least ten counts. The V call is TRBV4-1, the J call TRBJ1-3; D is ambiguous. The CDR3 is made up of 14 amino acids. Germline lookup yields CDR1 MGHRA and CDR2 YSYEKL. Deletions cut 0 bases from V and 4 bases from J, with 7 bases between. The CDR3 region is CASSQDPRGNTIYF. The CDR3 DNA is TGCGCCAGCAGCCAAGATCCCAGAGGAAACACCATATATTTT.

This clonotype was counted a few times. The chain recombines TRBV11-2 with TRBJ1-5; D perhaps matches TRBD1 (6 bases). V was shortened by 1 base and J by 0 bases, with 16 bases between the two germline ends. This CDR3 spans 18 amino acids. Germline V gives CDR1 SGHAT, CDR2 FQNNGV. The CDR3 DNA reads TGTGCCAGCAGCTTAGGGACAGAAGGCCCTGTTAGCAATCAGCCCCAGCATTTT. Amino acids: CASSLGTEGPVSNQPQHF.

This clonotype was seen only a few times. V is TRBV4-1 and J is TRBJ2-7, with 7 bases matching TRBD2. This CDR3 is built from 17 residues. Per the germline V gene, CDR1 is MGHRA and CDR2 is YSYEKL. V dropped 1 base and J dropped 6; count of bases not matched to a gene: 15. CDR3 protein: CASSQVLSGGSPSEQYF. In DNA form, the CDR3 reads TGCGCCAGCAGCCAAGTCCTCTCTGGCGGGAGCCCATCCGAGCAGTACTTC.

The CDR3 bases are TGCAGTGCTACCGGGACCATAACCAACGAGCAGTACTTC. Translating it yields CSATGTITNEQYF. The chain combines TRBV20-1 with TRBJ2-7; D possibly matches TRBD1 or TRBD2 (5 bases each). Per the germline V gene, CDR1 is DFQATT and CDR2 is SNEGSKA (reference sequence). With 4 bases removed from V and 5 bases from J, the gap between germline ends came to 15 bases. The CDR3 has 13 amino acids.

V gene TRBV2 combines with J gene TRBJ1-2; D is possibly TRBD1 (5 bases). Trimming removed 7 bases at V and 4 bases at J, with 16 bases between. This CDR3 is built from 14 residues. Germline V gives CDR1 SNHLY, CDR2 FYNNEI. For the CDR3, the DNA is TGTGCCAGCAAGGGGCCCTCACCCCTCTATGGCTACACCTTC. Amino acid sequence: CASKGPSPLYGYTF.